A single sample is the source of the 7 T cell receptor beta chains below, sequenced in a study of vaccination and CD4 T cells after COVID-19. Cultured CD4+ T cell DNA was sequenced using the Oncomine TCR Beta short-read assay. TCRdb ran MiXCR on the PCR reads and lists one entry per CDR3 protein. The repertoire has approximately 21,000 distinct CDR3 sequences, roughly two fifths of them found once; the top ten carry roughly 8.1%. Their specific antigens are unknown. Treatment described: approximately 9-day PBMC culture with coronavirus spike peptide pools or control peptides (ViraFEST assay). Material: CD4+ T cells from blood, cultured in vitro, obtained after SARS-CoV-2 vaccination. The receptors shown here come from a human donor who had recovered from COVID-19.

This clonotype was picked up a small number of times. The CDR3 region is CASSYRTFSNQPQHF. CDR3 DNA sequence: TGTGCCAGCAGTTACAGGACATTTAGCAATCAGCCCCAGCATTTT. This sequence joins TRBV6-2 or TRBV6-3 and TRBJ1-5; D possibly corresponds to TRBD1 (5 bases). This CDR3 spans 15 amino acids. Per the germline V gene, CDR1 is MNHEY and CDR2 is SVGEGT. The V gene lost 2 bases and the J gene lost 0 bases, with 8 bases spanning the gap.

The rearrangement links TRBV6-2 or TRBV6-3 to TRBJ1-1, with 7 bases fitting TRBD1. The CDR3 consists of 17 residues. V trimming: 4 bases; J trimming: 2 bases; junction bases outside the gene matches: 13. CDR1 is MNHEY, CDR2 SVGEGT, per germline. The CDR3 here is CASSSRGPGTLNTEAFF. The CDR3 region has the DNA TGTGCCAGCAGTTCTAGGGGGCCAGGCACCTTAAACACTGAAGCTTTCTTT.

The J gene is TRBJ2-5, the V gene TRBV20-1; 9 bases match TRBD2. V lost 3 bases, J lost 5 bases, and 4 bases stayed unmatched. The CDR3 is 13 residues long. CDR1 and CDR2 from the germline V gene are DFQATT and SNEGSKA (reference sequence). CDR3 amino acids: CSASGAGGETQYF. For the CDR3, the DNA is TGCAGTGCTAGCGGCGCGGGGGGGGAGACCCAGTACTTC.

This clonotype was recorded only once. The CDR3 nucleotides read TGTGCCAGCAGCACGACCGGGACAGGGACAACCTACGAGCAGTACTTC. Protein product: CASSTTGTGTTYEQYF. J is TRBJ2-7 and V is TRBV7-2; 9 bases align to TRBD1. The junction had 10 bases not matched to a gene; V was cut back by 5 bases and J by 2 bases. The CDR3 has 16 residues. Germline values: CDR1 SGHTA, CDR2 FQGNSA.

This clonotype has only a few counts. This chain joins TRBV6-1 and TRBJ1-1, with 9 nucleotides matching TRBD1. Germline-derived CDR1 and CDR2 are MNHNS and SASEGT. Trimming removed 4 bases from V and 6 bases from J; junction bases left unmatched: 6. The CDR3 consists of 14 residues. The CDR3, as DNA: TGTGCCAGCAGTGGTTACAGGGGGCGGGCTGAAGCTTTCTTT. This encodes CASSGYRGRAEAFF.

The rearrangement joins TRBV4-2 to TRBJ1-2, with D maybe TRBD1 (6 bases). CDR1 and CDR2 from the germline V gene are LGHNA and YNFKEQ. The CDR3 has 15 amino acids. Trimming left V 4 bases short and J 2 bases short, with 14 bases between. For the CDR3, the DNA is TGTGCCAGCAGCCCTACAGGGAGGATCAACTATGGCTACACCTTC. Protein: CASSPTGRINYGYTF.

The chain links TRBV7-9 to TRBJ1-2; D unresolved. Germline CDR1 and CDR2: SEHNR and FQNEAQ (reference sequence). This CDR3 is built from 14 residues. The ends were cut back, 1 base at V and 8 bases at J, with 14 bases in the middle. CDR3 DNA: TGTGCCAGCAGCTTAGATAATCCCAACGGCGGCTACACCTTC. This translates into CASSLDNPNGGYTF.